Listed below are T cell receptor beta chains from one sample, sequenced in a study of blood T cell repertoires in COVID-19. The assay was immunoSEQ multiplex PCR, and TCRdb's table has in-frame clones only and misses some. In the table there are about 270,000 clones, 80% to 95% of which are singletons. The sample consisted of PBMCs or T cells enriched from blood (not recorded which). The receptor set was obtained from a man in his forties or fifties who had been exposed to COVID-19. Each CDR3 is given with its conserved first and last residue. Fields, in order: V gene, J gene, D gene, clone size, CDR3 DNA, CDR3 protein. The D gene is left open where the match is weak. Clone size is not always given. Where it is, it says once, few, many or a class for expanded clones.

TRBV5-1	TRBJ2-5	TRBD1	.	TGCGCCAGCAGCCCCCCTGCGCAGGGGGCAAGAGAGACCCAGTACTTC	CASSPPAQGARETQYF
TRBV28	TRBJ2-5	.	once	TGTGCCAGCAGTTTATTGAGTCGGGCCCAGTACTTC	CASSLLSRAQYF
TRBV4-1	TRBJ1-6	TRBD1	.	TGCGCCAGCAGCCGCGAGACAGGGGATAATTCACCCCTCCACTTT	CASSRETGDNSPLHF
TRBV28	TRBJ1-1	.	.	TGTGCCAGCAGTTACACAGGGTGGGATGAAGCTTTCTTT	CASSYTGWDEAFF
TRBV7-3	TRBJ2-1	.	.	TGTGCCAGCAGCCCCCCCGGGGGACTGGGAGGTGAGCAGTTCTTC	CASSPPGGLGGEQFF
TRBV9	TRBJ2-7	TRBD2	.	TGTGCCAGCAGCGTCGACGGAGCGGGAGAGCAGTACTTC	CASSVDGAGEQYF
TRBV28	TRBJ1-5	.	.	TGTGCCAGCAGCCTGATCAGGGGTGGCAATCAGCCCCAGCATTTT	CASSLIRGGNQPQHF
TRBV4-1	TRBJ1-5	.	.	TGCGCCAGCAGCCAAGAGATAGCAGCCCCGGAGCCCCAGCATTTT	CASSQEIAAPEPQHF
TRBV30	TRBJ1-3	.	.	TGTGGTCTAAACACCATATATTTT	CGLNTIYF
TRBV7-6	TRBJ2-2	TRBD2	few	TGTGCCAGCAGCTTAGTCCTAGCGGGAGGTACGGACACCGGGGAGCTGTTTTTT	CASSLVLAGGTDTGELFF
TRBV28	TRBJ1-5	.	once	TGTGCCAGCAGTTTGTCGGCGGGCTATCAGCCCCAGCATTTT	CASSLSAGYQPQHF
TRBV24-1	TRBJ2-7	TRBD1	.	TGTGCCACCAGTGATTGGGGACAGTCCAACGAGCAGTACTTC	CATSDWGQSNEQYF
TRBV9	TRBJ1-3	TRBD1	.	TGTGCCAGCAGCGTGAGGACAGGGGGAATCTCTGGAAACACCATATATTTT	CASSVRTGGISGNTIYF
TRBV4-1	TRBJ2-1	TRBD2	.	TGCGCCAGCAGCCAAGACGGTAGCGGGACCTACAATGAGCAGTTCTTC	CASSQDGSGTYNEQFF
TRBV7-6	TRBJ1-1	.	once	TGTGCCAGCAGCTTAGGGCCCGCGGGGGCCCAACTTAACACTGAAGCTTTCTTT	CASSLGPAGAQLNTEAFF
TRBV7-2	TRBJ2-1	TRBD2	.	TGTGCCAGCAGCTTCCCCGGACTAGCGGGCTACAATGAGCAGTTCTTC	CASSFPGLAGYNEQFF
TRBV28	TRBJ1-2	TRBD1	.	TGTGCCAGCATCACCCGGACAGGGACTGGCTACACCTTC	CASITRTGTGYTF
TRBV30	TRBJ2-6	.	.	TGTGCCTGGAGTGGAGGGCTTGGGGCCAACGTCCTGACTTTC	CAWSGGLGANVLTF
TRBV5-4	TRBJ2-1	TRBD2	.	TGTGCCAGCAGCGGCGGACTAGCGGAAAAGAGGTATGAGCAGTTCTTC	CASSGGLAEKRYEQFF
TRBV5-1	TRBJ2-7	.	.	TGCGCCAGCAGCTTGGCCGTCAGCTCCTACGAGCAGTACTTC	CASSLAVSSYEQYF
TRBV11-2	TRBJ1-2	TRBD1	.	TGTGCCAGCAGCTTGACAGGGGGCAACTATGGCTACACCTTC	CASSLTGGNYGYTF
TRBV28	TRBJ1-5	.	.	TGTGCCAGCAGTTTAGGCCCCGGGGGAGATCAGCCCCAGCATTTT	CASSLGPGGDQPQHF
TRBV5-1	TRBJ1-1	.	.	TGCGCCAGCAGCTTGGTCAGTTTGAACATGAACACTGAAGCTTTCTTT	CASSLVSLNMNTEAFF
TRBV6-4	TRBJ1-1	.	.	TGTGCCAGAACCCCCGGCGTGGCCTCAGGGGTCCTCGAGAACACTGAAGCTTTCTTT	CARTPGVASGVLENTEAFF
TRBV7-2	TRBJ2-5	.	.	TGTGCCAGCGTCTGGGGGGGCGTCGAGACCCAGTACTTC	CASVWGGVETQYF
TRBV19	TRBJ2-7	TRBD2	.	TGTGCCAGTAGTATAGCGGGAGGTTTCCCTTCCTACGAGCAGTACTTC	CASSIAGGFPSYEQYF
TRBV7-9	TRBJ2-7	.	.	TGTGCCAGCAGCTTATCAAGCAGGGCGAACGAGCAGTACTTC	CASSLSSRANEQYF
TRBV9	TRBJ1-1	.	.	TGTGCCAGCAGCGGCGACAAACTGAACACTGAAGCTTTCTTT	CASSGDKLNTEAFF
TRBV11-2	TRBJ1-4	.	.	TGTGCCAGCAGCTCCCCTGTCGGGGGGTTGTTTTTT	CASSSPVGGLFF
TRBV3-1/TRBV3-2	TRBJ1-2	TRBD1	.	TGTGCCAGCAGCCCGGATGGAGGGGGCCGCTATGGCTACACCTTC	CASSPDGGGRYGYTF
TRBV5-3	TRBJ1-2	TRBD1	.	TGTGCCAGAAGCTTTACACGTCCCGGGACAGGGACCTCCTACTATGGCTACACCTTC	CARSFTRPGTGTSYYGYTF
TRBV19	TRBJ1-1	.	.	TGTGCCAGTAGTGCGACAGTTCTGAACACTGAAGCTTTCTTT	CASSATVLNTEAFF
TRBV3-1/TRBV3-2	TRBJ1-1	.	.	TGTGCCAGCAGCCCCAGGGATACTGAAGCTTTCTTT	CASSPRDTEAFF
TRBV28	TRBJ1-2	TRBD1	.	TGTGCCAGCAGTCTCAGGGGGCGATTAGACTATGGCTACACCTTC	CASSLRGRLDYGYTF
TRBV7-2	TRBJ2-1	TRBD2	.	TGTGCCAGCAGCACTATAGCGGGAGAGTGGGGCAATGAGCAGTTCTTC	CASSTIAGEWGNEQFF
TRBV30	TRBJ1-1	.	.	TGTGCCTGGAGTACAGGCGTGAACACTGAAGCTTTCTTT	CAWSTGVNTEAFF
TRBV3-1/TRBV3-2	TRBJ2-2	TRBD2	few	TGTGCCAGCAGCCACCCACTAGCGGGAGCCACCGGGGAGCTGTTTTTT	CASSHPLAGATGELFF
TRBV18	TRBJ1-1	TRBD1	.	TGTGCCAGCTCGCCTTCGACAGGGGTGAACACTGAAGCTTTCTTT	CASSPSTGVNTEAFF
TRBV7-3	TRBJ2-2	TRBD1	once	TGTGCCAGCAGCCCCTGGGACAGGAGGACGAACGGGGAGCTGTTTTTT	CASSPWDRRTNGELFF
TRBV20-1	TRBJ2-7	.	.	TGCAGTGCTAGTAAGGGGCTCGAGCAGTACTTC	CSASKGLEQYF
TRBV30	TRBJ2-2	TRBD2	.	TGTGCCTGGACCCGGGACTATTCGAACACCGGGGAGCTGTTTTTT	CAWTRDYSNTGELFF
TRBV9	TRBJ2-3	TRBD2	.	TGTGCTCCTGGGGGGCGCGGACTAGCGGGAAACACAGATACGCAGTATTTT	CAPGGRGLAGNTDTQYF
TRBV6-2/TRBV6-3	TRBJ2-5	TRBD1	.	TGTGCCAGCAGTTACTCGATGCTCCAGGGGGCCCAAGAGACCCAGTACTTC	CASSYSMLQGAQETQYF
TRBV5-1	TRBJ1-6	.	.	TGCGCCAGCAGCTTGTCTCCATTTGGCAGGGGAGATTCACCCCTCCACTTT	CASSLSPFGRGDSPLHF
TRBV12-3/TRBV12-4	TRBJ1-4	.	.	TGTGCCAGCAGTTTCCAGGCGGGTGAAAAACTGTTTTTT	CASSFQAGEKLFF
TRBV10-3	TRBJ2-1	TRBD2	.	TGTGCCATCAGTGAGGGACGGGAGGGGGAGTTCTTC	CAISEGREGEFF
TRBV7-9	TRBJ1-2	.	.	TGTGCCAGCAGCTTTCGTTCAGGGAACTATGGCTACACCTTC	CASSFRSGNYGYTF
TRBV18	TRBJ2-1	TRBD2	.	TGTGCCAGCTCACCTCCTAGCGGGAGCTCCTACAATGAGCAGTTCTTC	CASSPPSGSSYNEQFF
TRBV10-3	TRBJ1-1	.	.	TGTGCCATCAGATCAGACTTGAACACTGAAGCTTTCTTT	CAIRSDLNTEAFF
TRBV29-1	TRBJ1-2	TRBD1	few	TGCAGCGTTGAGACAGGGCGCTCTGATAACTATGGCTACACCTTC	CSVETGRSDNYGYTF
TRBV19	TRBJ1-2	TRBD1	.	TGTGCCAGTAGAATATCTTTAACCGGGACAGGGGCCGGCTACACCTTC	CASRISLTGTGAGYTF
TRBV19	TRBJ2-1	TRBD2	.	TGTGCCAGTAGACTGACGGGGCACCGGACTAGCGGAGGCAATGAGCAGTTCTTC	CASRLTGHRTSGGNEQFF
TRBV4-1	TRBJ2-1	.	.	TGCGCCAGCAGCCAAATAGACTTGTTCGTCTACAATGAGCAGTTCTTC	CASSQIDLFVYNEQFF
TRBV5-4	TRBJ1-1	.	.	TGTGCCAGCAGCCTGGGAGGACGGGGAATAGAGACTGAAGCTTTCTTT	CASSLGGRGIETEAFF
TRBV28	TRBJ2-3	.	.	TGTGCCAGCAGTTTAATTGGGCGGGACGGCACAGATACGCAGTATTTT	CASSLIGRDGTDTQYF
TRBV4-1	TRBJ1-1	.	.	TGCGCCAGCAGCCAAGATCTGCAGATGAACACTGAAGCTTTCTTT	CASSQDLQMNTEAFF